This T cell receptor beta chain came from a study of blood T cell repertoires in COVID-19. Turning to the study itself: Sites in the United States, Italy and Spain provided acute and convalescent COVID-19 samples.

Trimming pared 6 bases from V and 4 bases from J, leaving 18 bases between. The CDR3 has 15 amino acids. Germline CDR1 is MNHEY and CDR2 is SVGAGI. Measured with immunoSEQ multiplex PCR; TCRdb has only the in-frame clones, and not every one. The sample lists under 80,000 clones; around four fifths were seen once. The sample was peripheral blood. The sequence was collected from a man between 70 and 80 years old with acute or convalescent COVID-19. V is TRBV6-5 and J is TRBJ1-2; TRBD1 might be the D (6 bases). The CDR3 region has the DNA TGTGCCAGCAGAGCCCGGGACACTTCTTTCTATGGCTACACCTTC. It codes for CASRARDTSFYGYTF.